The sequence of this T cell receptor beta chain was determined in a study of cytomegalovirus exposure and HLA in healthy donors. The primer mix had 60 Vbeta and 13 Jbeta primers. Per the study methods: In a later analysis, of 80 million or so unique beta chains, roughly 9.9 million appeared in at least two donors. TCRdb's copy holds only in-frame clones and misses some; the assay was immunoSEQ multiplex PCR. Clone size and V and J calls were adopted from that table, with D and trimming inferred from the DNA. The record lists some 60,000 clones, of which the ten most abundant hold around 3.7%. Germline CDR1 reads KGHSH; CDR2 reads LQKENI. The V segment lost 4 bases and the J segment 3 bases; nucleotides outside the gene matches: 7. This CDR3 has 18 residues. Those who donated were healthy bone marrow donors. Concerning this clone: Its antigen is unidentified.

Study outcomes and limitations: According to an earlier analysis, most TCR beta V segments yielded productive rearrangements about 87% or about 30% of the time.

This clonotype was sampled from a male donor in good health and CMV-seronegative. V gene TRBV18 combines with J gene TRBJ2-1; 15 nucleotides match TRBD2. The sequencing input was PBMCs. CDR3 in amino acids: CASSLPGLAGGGYNEQFF. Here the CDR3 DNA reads TGTGCCAGCTCACTACCGGGACTAGCGGGAGGTGGCTACAATGAGCAGTTCTTC.